Following are 18 T cell receptor beta chains from one sample sequenced in a study of T cell responses to AZD1222 COVID-19 vaccine. Profiled with immunoSEQ multiplex PCR; TCRdb holds only in-frame clones, not every one. Found here are under 150,000 clones, more than 85% of them singletons; the top ten hold approximately 12%. Sequenced here: peripheral blood, sampled on day 0 of MenACWY control vaccination. The receptor source for this set is an adult in good health.

The rearrangement uses TRBV7-6 and TRBJ1-1, with D perhaps matching TRBD1 (5 bases). The CDR3 covers 12 residues. Trimming took 1 base from V and 11 from J, leaving 11 bases between them. In germline, CDR1 is SGHVS, CDR2 FNYEAQ. The CDR3 coding sequence is TGTGCCAGCAGCTTAGGACAGTCCCCTGCTTTCTTT. This translates into CASSLGQSPAFF.

The chain uses TRBV2 and TRBJ2-2; the D gene is possibly TRBD2 (6 bases). Per germline, CDR1 SNHLY and CDR2 FYNNEI. The CDR3 is made up of 15 amino acids. V was pared by 3 bases and J by 2 bases, with 10 bases between. Here the CDR3 reads CASSEWEVNTGELFF. CDR3 sequence (DNA): TGTGCCAGCAGTGAGTGGGAGGTTAACACCGGGGAGCTGTTTTTT.

In its sample, this clone was seen once. The chain has TRBV10-1 and TRBJ1-1, with a weak D call TRBD1 (5 bases). The V end lost 0 bases, the J end lost 1 base, and 24 bases lay between the germline ends. This CDR3 is built from 20 residues. Germline CDR1 reads WNHNN; CDR2 reads SYGVQD (reference sequence). CDR3 coding DNA: TGCGCCAGCAGTGAGTCGACTCAGGAGGGGCGAATTTATGCGAACACTGAAGCTTTCTTT. The encoded protein is CASSESTQEGRIYANTEAFF.

The chain employs TRBV24-1 and TRBJ2-3, with D perhaps matching TRBD1 or TRBD2 (5 bases each). The V gene lost 4 bases and the J gene lost 0 bases, with 22 bases spanning the gap. CDR1 KGHDR and CDR2 SFDVKD come from the germline V gene. The CDR3 runs to 19 residues. The CDR3 reads CATSDPGRAVSSSTDTQYF. CDR3 nucleotide sequence: TGTGCCACCAGTGACCCGGGACGGGCAGTATCCTCTAGCACAGATACGCAGTATTTT.

The V call is TRBV27, the J call TRBJ1-6; D unclear. The CDR3 has 14 amino acids. The V gene lost 3 bases and the J gene lost 5 bases, with 8 bases spanning the gap. CDR1 is MNHEY, CDR2 SMNVEV, per germline (reference sequence). This CDR3 reads CASSFRGHNSPLHF. In nucleotides, the CDR3 is TGTGCCAGCAGTTTCCGAGGCCATAATTCACCCCTCCACTTT.

The chain employs TRBV7-9 and TRBJ2-1; tentatively, D is TRBD1 or TRBD2 (5 bases each). Germline lookup yields CDR1 SEHNR and CDR2 FQNEAQ (reference sequence). Trimming pared 5 bases from V and 8 bases from J, leaving 13 bases between. This CDR3 has 13 residues. This CDR3 is CASSLGAGHEQFF. CDR3 in DNA: TGTGCCAGCAGCCTCGGGGCCGGCCATGAGCAGTTCTTC.

The chain joins TRBV5-6 to TRBJ2-1; 7 bases map to TRBD2. V trimming: 4 bases; J trimming: 8 bases; junction bases outside the gene matches: 9. CDR1 is SGHDT, CDR2 YYEEEE, per germline. This CDR3 has 14 amino acids. The CDR3 sequence is CASSGGGSIHEQFF. The CDR3 nucleotides read TGTGCCAGCAGCGGCGGCGGGAGTATCCATGAGCAGTTCTTC.

This chain links TRBV7-9 with TRBJ2-5; D is ambiguous. The V and J ends lost 7 bases and 5 bases respectively, with 8 bases between them. Germline CDR1 and CDR2: SEHNR and FQNEAQ (reference sequence). This CDR3 contains 11 residues. The DNA of the CDR3 is TGTGCCAGCACCCACGGGGAGACCCAGTACTTC. Translation: CASTHGETQYF. Based on the CDR3 plus reference TRBV7-9 and TRBJ2-5, the full variable domain is DTGVSQNPRHKITKRGQNVTFRCDPISEHNRLYWYRQTLGQGPEFLTYFQNEAQLEKSRLLSDRFSAERPKGSFSTLEIQRTEQGDSAMYLCASTHGETQYFGPGTRLLVL.

This chain joins TRBV2 and TRBJ2-3, with D uncertain. The CDR3 length is 13 residues. V lost 3 bases, J lost 6 bases, and 10 bases lay in between. Germline values: CDR1 SNHLY, CDR2 FYNNEI. The CDR3 DNA is TGTGCCAGCAGTGATGTCATGGTGGATACGCAGTATTTT. This codes for CASSDVMVDTQYF.

This sequence joins TRBV7-2 and TRBJ2-1; D tentatively fits TRBD1 or TRBD2 (6 bases each). Germline V gene lookup returns CDR1 SGHTA and CDR2 FQGNSA. The length of the CDR3 is 15 residues. V lost 4 bases, J lost 8 bases, and 18 bases lay in between. This CDR3 is CASSSGDNPGDEQFF. Here the CDR3 DNA reads TGTGCCAGCAGCTCGGGGGACAACCCCGGGGATGAGCAGTTCTTC.

The chain carries TRBV24-1 and TRBJ1-2; tentatively, D is TRBD1 (6 bases). Trimming cost V 0 bases and J 7 bases, with 14 bases left between them. In germline, CDR1 is KGHDR, CDR2 SFDVKD. The CDR3 extends over 15 amino acids. The CDR3, as DNA: TGTGCCACCAGTGATTTGCAGGGGCAGGTCATTGGCTACACCTTC. Translating gives CATSDLQGQVIGYTF.

The chain recombines TRBV2 with TRBJ2-1; 9 bases match TRBD2. CDR3 size: 14 residues. Germline V gives CDR1 SNHLY, CDR2 FYNNEI. Trimming removed 6 bases from V and 4 bases from J; junction bases left unmatched: 4. Here the CDR3 DNA reads TGTGCCAGCAGGATAGCGGGAGCTTACAATGAGCAGTTCTTC. It translates to CASRIAGAYNEQFF.

The CDR3 nucleotides read TGTGCCAGCAGCCAGGCAGGGGTCGATACGCAGTATTTT. It codes for CASSQAGVDTQYF. The chain couples TRBV3-1 (or the pseudogene TRBV3-2) to TRBJ2-3; D possibly corresponds to TRBD1 (6 bases). The germline V and J ends were trimmed by 3 bases and 6 bases, with 10 bases remaining between them. There are 13 residues in the CDR3. In germline, CDR1 is LGHDT, CDR2 YNNKEL (reference sequence).

The CDR3 here is CASNSGAGAYNEQFF. In nucleotides, the CDR3 is TGTGCCAGCAACTCAGGAGCGGGAGCCTACAATGAGCAGTTCTTC. The chain links TRBV3-1 (or the pseudogene TRBV3-2) to TRBJ2-1; 8 bases agree with TRBD2. With 7 bases clipped from V and 2 bases from J, the junction kept 7 bases outside the gene matches. Looked up from germline, CDR1 is LGHDT and CDR2 is YNNKEL (reference sequence). The CDR3 has 15 amino acids.

Written as DNA, the CDR3 is TGCGCCAGCAGCCCCCGGGACAGCAACTACGAGCAGTACTTC. It codes for CASSPRDSNYEQYF. This chain connects TRBV4-1 to TRBJ2-7; TRBD1 matches 7 bases. Germline trimming cut 4 bases from V and 3 bases from J; bases unmatched to any gene: 6. Per the germline V gene, CDR1 is MGHRA and CDR2 is YSYEKL. The CDR3 is made up of 14 amino acids.

J is TRBJ2-1 and V is TRBV3-1 (or the pseudogene TRBV3-2), with 11 bases aligning to TRBD2. This CDR3 contains 15 residues. After removal of 3 bases from V and 12 bases from J, the junction contained 10 bases not matched to a gene. Germline CDR1 and CDR2: LGHDT and YNNKEL (reference sequence). The CDR3 spells CASSQWTSGFRRQFF. CDR3 bases: TGTGCCAGCAGCCAGTGGACTAGCGGGTTTAGGAGGCAGTTCTTC.

The chain couples TRBV5-1 to TRBJ2-3, with 7 positions matching TRBD1. Germline V CDR1 and CDR2: SGHRS, YFSETQ. The J segment lost 2 bases and the V segment lost 4 bases, leaving 7 bases of the junction unmatched. The CDR3 is made up of 15 amino acids. CDR3 sequence (DNA): TGCGCCAGCAGCCACGGGGACAGAGTCACAGATACGCAGTATTTT. Amino acid sequence: CASSHGDRVTDTQYF.

The chain recombines TRBV6-1 with TRBJ2-7, with D perhaps matching TRBD1 or TRBD2 (6 bases each). Deletions cut 1 base from V and 2 bases from J, with 12 bases between. CDR3 length: 15 residues. The V gene's germline CDR1 is MNHNS and CDR2 SASEGT. CDR3 amino acids: CASSEGGAGAYEQYF. CDR3 nucleotide sequence: TGTGCCAGCAGTGAAGGGGGGGCAGGAGCCTACGAGCAGTACTTC.